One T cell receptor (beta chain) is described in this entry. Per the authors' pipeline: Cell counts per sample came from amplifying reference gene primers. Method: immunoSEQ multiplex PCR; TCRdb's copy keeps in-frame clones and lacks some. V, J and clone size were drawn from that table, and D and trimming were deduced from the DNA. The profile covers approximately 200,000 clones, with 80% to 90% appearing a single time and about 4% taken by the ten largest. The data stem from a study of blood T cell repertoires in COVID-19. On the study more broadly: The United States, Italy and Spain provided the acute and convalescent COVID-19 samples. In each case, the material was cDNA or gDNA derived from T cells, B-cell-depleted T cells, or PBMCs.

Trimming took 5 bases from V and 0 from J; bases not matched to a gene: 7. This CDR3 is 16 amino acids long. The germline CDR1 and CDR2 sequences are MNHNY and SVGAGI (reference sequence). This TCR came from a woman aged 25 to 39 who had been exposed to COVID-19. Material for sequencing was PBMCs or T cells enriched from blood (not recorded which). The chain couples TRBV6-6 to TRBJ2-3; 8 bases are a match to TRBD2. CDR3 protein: CASSGGAGASTDTQYF. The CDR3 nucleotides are TGTGCCAGCAGTGGGGGAGCGGGAGCGAGCACAGATACGCAGTATTTT.